Included here is one TCR beta chain sequence, with context. What antigen it recognizes has not been identified. No base quality information exists; no much larger clone differs at one position. The CDR3 covers 15 residues, taking in both the cysteine and the phenylalanine. Only the CDR3 DNA stays, 45 bases, in frame from base 1. CDR1 is given as SGHTA and CDR2 as FQGNSA, both from the germline V gene. Germline trimming: 5 bases from V, 3 bases from J; junction bases outside gene matches: 10. At diagnosis, peripheral blood, uninvolved tumor-adjacent lung and tumor were collected and stored as a combination of fresh-frozen and FFPE material. For TCR repertoire profiling, blood samples were analyzed in the form of peripheral blood mononuclear cells. The immunoSEQ Assay was used to sequence TCR beta CDR3 regions from DNA. The study's own analysis went as follows. T cell density was computed as TCR beta template counts normalized to usable DNA estimated by amplifying housekeeping genes. Richness was estimated using the preseqR package, with extrapolation to 400,000 templates for PBMC samples and to 120,000 templates for tissue samples. Clonality was taken to be one minus Pielou's evenness. To identify tissue-enriched TCRs, differential abundance testing was run on productive amino-acid clonotypes with a minimum total count of 5 and an alpha of 0.1. The Jaccard Index and the Morisita Overlap Index were used to quantify repertoire overlap between compartments. GLIPH clustered TCR beta CDR3s with public tetramer-defined viral CDR3s; viral motifs required at least three viral sequences plus V-gene enrichment. In its TCRdb copy, this immuneACCESS table keeps in-frame sequences only and misses some clones. Where compared with another copy, unresolved V genes explain less than half of these, and the others have no known cause. That table gives V, J and clone size, and the DNA gave D and trimming. The sample has roughly 58,000 clones on record, 81% of them singletons. Around 4.6% of the sample comes from the top ten.

The data belong to a study of T cells in localized non-small cell lung cancer (dated by TCRdb to 2020 to 2021). Broadly, across the study: The study analyzed T cell repertoires of hundreds of early-stage NSCLC patients, comparing tumors and uninvolved tumor-adjacent lungs. NSCLC patients had a mean age of around 61 years, and about 140 were male and around 110 female. The cohort comprised roughly 220 treatment-naïve NSCLC patients with resected, localized lung tumors.

Overall study outcomes, separate from this receptor: A median of about 50 of the top 100 tumor clones turned up in the paired uninvolved adjacent lung, and some 27 of those clones also ranked among the top 100 of that same adjacent lung. Uninvolved tumor-adjacent lung showed the highest T cell clonality, higher than tumor, which suggests more focused antigenic responses in the uninvolved tumor-adjacent lung. Higher T cell density in blood was associated with longer overall survival, whereas higher clonality in adjacent lung was associated with shorter survival. Because multi-region tumor sequencing was not done, intratumor heterogeneity could not be ruled out. Because the study design was exploratory, TCR variables were selected using unadjusted p-values without false-discovery rate correction.

The chain links TRBV7-2 with TRBJ2-7; 7 central nucleotides agree with TRBD2. This sample comprised PBMCs, obtained before any cancer treatment. The source of this sequence is a man aged 40 to 69 with stage II lung adenocarcinoma. For the CDR3, the sequence is CASSPAGQVIYEQYF. DNA sequence: TGTGCCAGCAGCCCAGCGGGGCAAGTTATCTACGAGCAGTACTTC.